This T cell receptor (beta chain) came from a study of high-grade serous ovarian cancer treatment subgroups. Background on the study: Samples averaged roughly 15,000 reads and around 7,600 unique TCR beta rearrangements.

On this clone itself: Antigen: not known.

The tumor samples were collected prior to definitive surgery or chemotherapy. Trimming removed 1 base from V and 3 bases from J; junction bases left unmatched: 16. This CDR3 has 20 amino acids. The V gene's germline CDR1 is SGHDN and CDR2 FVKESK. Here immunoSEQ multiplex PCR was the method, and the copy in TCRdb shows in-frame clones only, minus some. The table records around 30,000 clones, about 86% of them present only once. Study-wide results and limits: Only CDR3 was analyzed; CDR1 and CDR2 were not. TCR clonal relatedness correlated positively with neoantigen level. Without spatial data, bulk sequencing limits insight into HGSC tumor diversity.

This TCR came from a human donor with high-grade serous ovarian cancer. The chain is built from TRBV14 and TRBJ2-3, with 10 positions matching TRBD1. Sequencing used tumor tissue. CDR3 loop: CASSQGLSQGTGERTDTQYF. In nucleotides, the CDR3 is TGTGCCAGCAGCCAAGGTTTGAGCCAGGGGACAGGGGAGAGGACAGATACGCAGTATTTT.